This T cell receptor beta chain was captured by sequencing in a study of T cells in localized non-small cell lung cancer. Data came from immunoSEQ multiplex PCR; TCRdb stores just in-frame clones and leaves some out. Here the sample spans 70,000 to 75,000 clones, approximately 84% being singletons. Study-level findings and limits: Sequencing was restricted to one tumor region; therefore, heterogeneity remains possible.

V shed 4 bases, J shed 1 base, and the junction held 3 bases outside the gene matches. CDR1 is SGHNT and CDR2 is YYREEE in the germline V gene (reference sequence). The length of the CDR3 is 14 residues. Concerning this clone: Its antigen is undetermined.

This sequence was found in a female donor older than 55 with stage I lung adenocarcinoma. Sequenced material: peripheral blood, taken before any cancer treatment. V and J are TRBV5-4 and TRBJ1-1; 8 nucleotides match TRBD1. The CDR3 DNA is TGTGCCAGCAGCGGGGGACAGGCGAACACTGAAGCTTTCTTT. It specifies CASSGGQANTEAFF.